This paragraph reports one T cell receptor beta chain. Its antigen is unknown. The junction does not match germline at one end; this may be a read error. This table comes from immunoSEQ multiplex PCR, and its TCRdb copy is limited to in-frame clones, with some not included. This repertoire shows about 350,000 clones, about 85% found once; its top ten account for approximately 3.5%. These data are taken from a study of Ad26.COV2.S vaccination and SARS-CoV-2 variants. Study summary: The authors gave Ad26.COV2.S intramuscularly, either once or twice 56 days apart.

Overall study findings and caveats: Vaccine recipients surpassed placebo recipients in spike-specific TCR breadth. Reportedly, after vaccination the spike-specific CD8+ and CD4+ T cell responses displayed substantial breadth.

Indicated treatment: roughly 18 received Ad26.COV2.S at low or high dose, single or two shots; 5 received placebo; per-sample allocation not given. All samples were drawn on day 63, counting from the first vaccine or placebo injection. The CDR3 runs to 15 residues. Germline CDR1 and CDR2: LNHDA and SQIVND (reference sequence). The TCR was taken from a person aged 18-65 years who received the Ad26.COV2.S COVID-19 vaccine or a placebo. Specimen: peripheral blood, collected in a trial of Ad26.COV2.S vaccine versus placebo. The chain uses TRBV19 and TRBJ2-2; possible D gene TRBD2, 5 bases. The DNA of the CDR3 is TGTGCCAGTCGTATATACGGGAAAAACACCGGGGAGCTGTTTTTT. This translates into CASRIYGKNTGELFF.